In its sample, the clone carrying this T cell receptor (beta chain) was seen once. The antigen is not known. The CDR3 runs to 13 residues. V was clipped by 6 bases and J by 3 bases, with 11 bases between them. Germline V lookup: CDR1 MNHNS, CDR2 SASEGT. The data are from a study of cytomegalovirus exposure and HLA in healthy donors. It was with 60 Vbeta and 13 Jbeta primers that the PCR ran. The method was immunoSEQ multiplex PCR; TCRdb's version includes in-frame clones alone and lacks a portion of them. The sample contains fewer than 150,000 clones, approximately 67% of which appear only once. Study conclusions and caveats: An analysis done earlier found most TCR beta V segments productive about 87% or about 30% of the time. Most subjects' HLA-A and HLA-B alleles were reportedly predicted from TCR beta sequences. Immune exposure was documented only through CMV serostatus. Within the data, a cluster of highly shared sequence variants was likely a sequencing artifact.

This clonotype was sampled from a man between 18 and 35 years old in good health and CMV-seropositive. The genes are TRBV6-1 and TRBJ1-1; tentative D call: TRBD1 (5 bases). The sequenced material came from PBMCs. CDR3 sequence (DNA): TGTGCCAGCAGGCCCGACAGATACACTGAAGCTTTCTTT. Translation: CASRPDRYTEAFF.